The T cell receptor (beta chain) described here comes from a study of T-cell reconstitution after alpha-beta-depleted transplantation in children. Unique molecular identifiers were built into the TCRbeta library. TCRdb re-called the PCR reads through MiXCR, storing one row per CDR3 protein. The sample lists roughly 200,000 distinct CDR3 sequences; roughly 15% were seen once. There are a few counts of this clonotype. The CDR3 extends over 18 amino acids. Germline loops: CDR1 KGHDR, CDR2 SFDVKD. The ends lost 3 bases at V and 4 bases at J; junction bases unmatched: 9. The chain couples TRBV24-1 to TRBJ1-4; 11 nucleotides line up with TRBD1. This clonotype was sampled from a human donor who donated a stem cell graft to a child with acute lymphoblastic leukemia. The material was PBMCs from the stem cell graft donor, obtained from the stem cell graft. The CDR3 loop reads CATSDPRTGGRGNEKLFF. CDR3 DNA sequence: TGTGCCACCAGTGATCCGCGGACAGGGGGCCGAGGTAATGAAAAACTGTTTTTT.